Following are 18 T cell receptor beta chains from one sample sequenced in a study of shared clonotypes between healthy human individuals. Sequencing used immunoSEQ multiplex PCR; TCRdb keeps in-frame clones, though not all of them. The top ten hold around 1.1% of the sample, which has some 2 million clones, approximately 94% seen once. CD45RO negativity and positive selection for CCR7 defined naive CD8 cells, a population that excluded terminally differentiated effector memory CD45RA+ cells. Sequencing used naive CD8+ T cells sorted from blood. The receptors derive from a man younger than 30 in good health.

This sequence joins TRBV5-6 and TRBJ2-1; 10 bases line up with TRBD2. Germline-derived CDR1 and CDR2 are SGHDT and YYEEEE. With V trimmed by 4 bases and J by 8 bases, 6 bases remained unmatched. CDR3 length equals 14 residues. The CDR3 reads CASSEGTSVYEQFF. Here the CDR3 DNA reads TGTGCCAGCAGCGAAGGGACTAGCGTCTATGAGCAGTTCTTC.

The V gene is TRBV5-5, the J gene TRBJ1-1; D unresolved. This CDR3 contains 13 residues. V dropped 7 bases and J dropped 2 bases, with 12 bases sitting between them. Germline V lookup: CDR1 SGHKS, CDR2 YYEKEE (reference sequence). The DNA of the CDR3 is TGTGCCAGCCATCCCTCTTCCAACACTGAAGCTTTCTTT. Amino acids: CASHPSSNTEAFF.

This chain links TRBV9 with TRBJ2-7; tentatively, D is TRBD1 (5 bases). The CDR3 length is 13 residues. Trimming removed 0 bases at V and 5 bases at J, with 9 bases between. Germline CDR1 SGDLS, CDR2 YYNGEE. The CDR3 DNA is TGTGCCAGCAGCGTAGTGGAAGGGGACGAGCAGTACTTC. It codes for CASSVVEGDEQYF.

The V and J genes are TRBV9 and TRBJ2-3, with a tentative D call TRBD1 (7 bases). Deletions cut 4 bases from V and 0 bases from J, with 18 bases between. The CDR3 consists of 17 residues. From germline, CDR1 is SGDLS and CDR2 YYNGEE. The CDR3 here is CASSSSRQGLSTDTQYF. In DNA, the CDR3 is TGTGCCAGCAGCTCCTCCCGACAGGGACTGAGCACAGATACGCAGTATTTT.

V usage is TRBV7-9 and J usage is TRBJ2-7; no clear D. Trimming stripped 6 bases from V and 0 bases from J, with 12 bases between. Germline V gene data show CDR1 as SEHNR and CDR2 as FQNEAQ (reference sequence). The CDR3 totals 14 residues. CDR3 sequence reads: CASSTLEGSYEQYF. CDR3 sequence (DNA): TGTGCCAGCAGTACCCTCGAAGGCTCCTACGAGCAGTACTTC. Full variable domain (outside the CDR3, taken from reference TRBV7-9 and TRBJ2-7): DTGVSQNPRHKITKRGQNVTFRCDPISEHNRLYWYRQTLGQGPEFLTYFQNEAQLEKSRLLSDRFSAERPKGSFSTLEIQRTEQGDSAMYLCASSTLEGSYEQYFGPGTRLTVT.

The V gene is TRBV29-1, the J gene TRBJ2-7; 10 bases agree with TRBD1. The CDR3 runs to 13 residues. The germline V gene has CDR1 SQVTM and CDR2 ANQGSEA. V was pared by 3 bases and J by 3 bases, with 2 bases of the junction left unmatched. As DNA, the CDR3 is TGCAGCGTTGATGGACAGGGGGGCTACGAGCAGTACTTC. As protein: CSVDGQGGYEQYF.

This chain uses TRBV27 with TRBJ2-3, with 10 nucleotides matching TRBD2. This CDR3 is built from 15 residues. Germline V gene data show CDR1 as MNHEY and CDR2 as SMNVEV (reference sequence). The V gene end was trimmed by 6 bases and the J gene end by 4 bases; junction bases not matched to a gene: 7. CDR3 bases: TGTGCCAGCAGGCTCCTAGCGGGAGTGTCAGATACGCAGTATTTT. Its protein is CASRLLAGVSDTQYF.

This clone was seen more than once but under ten times. This chain links TRBV4-3 with TRBJ2-1; D ambiguous. Germline V CDR1 and CDR2: LGHNA, YSLEER. This CDR3 contains 13 residues. The V end was cut by 4 bases, the J end by 9 bases, with 13 bases between. CDR3 amino acids: CASSRIRESEQFF. The CDR3 bases are TGCGCCAGCAGCCGCATTAGAGAGAGTGAGCAGTTCTTC.

Turning to this clone: This same CDR3 is encoded by further DNA sequences in the sample. This sequence joins TRBV5-6 and TRBJ2-1; 14 nucleotides match TRBD2. The CDR3 length is 15 residues. Germline V gene sequence: CDR1 SGHDT, CDR2 YYEEEE. V shed 4 bases and J 7 bases; nucleotides not matched to a gene: 4. CDR3 loop: CASSLGLAGANEQFF. CDR3 nucleotides: TGTGCCAGCAGCCTGGGACTAGCGGGAGCTAATGAGCAGTTCTTC.

The chain uses TRBV19 and TRBJ2-7, with D possibly matching TRBD1 (6 bases). CDR1 and CDR2 (germline): LNHDA, SQIVND (reference sequence). Trimming took off 7 bases at V and 5 bases at J, with 21 bases between the two ends. The CDR3 sequence is 15 residues long. The CDR3 DNA sequence: TGTGCCAGTACCCCCTCCGGGTCTGAGGGGGACGAGCAGTACTTC. This translates into CASTPSGSEGDEQYF.

V usage is TRBV5-5 and J usage is TRBJ2-7; TRBD2 matches at 9 bases. The V segment lost 2 bases and the J segment 1 base; nucleotides outside the gene matches: 1. The CDR3 has 14 amino acids. Germline CDR1 SGHKS, CDR2 YYEKEE (reference sequence). CDR3 nucleotide sequence: TGTGCCAGCAGCTTACTAGCGGGTTCCTACGAGCAGTACTTC. It yields the protein CASSLLAGSYEQYF.

The chain employs TRBV4-1 and TRBJ2-2, with 8 bases aligning to TRBD1. Trimming at V came to 0 bases and at J to 7 bases, leaving 4 bases not matched to a gene. The CDR3 covers 15 residues. Germline loops: CDR1 MGHRA, CDR2 YSYEKL. The DNA for the CDR3 is TGCGCCAGCAGCCAAGAGGGACAGGCCAGCGGGGAGCTGTTTTTT. Amino acids: CASSQEGQASGELFF.

Comment on this clone: Its ends do not fully match the called genes, so a read error is possible. The gene calls are TRBV7-7 and TRBJ1-6, with TRBD1 as a possible D gene (5 bases). This CDR3 comprises 14 residues. Germline V gene sequence: CDR1 SSHAT, CDR2 FNYEAQ (reference sequence). Here the CDR3 reads CASSFCRDGSPLHF. CDR3 coding DNA: TGTGCTAGCAGCTTCTGCAGGGACGGTTCACCCCTCCACTTT.

The chain has TRBV29-1 and TRBJ2-1; 11 bases are a match to TRBD2. The CDR3 sequence is 13 residues long. Trimming at V came to 5 bases and at J to 5 bases, leaving 2 bases not matched to a gene. Per the germline V gene, CDR1 is SQVTM and CDR2 is ANQGSEA. CDR3 nucleotide sequence: TGCAGCGTTAGACTAGCGGGGAACAATGAGCAGTTCTTC. Its protein is CSVRLAGNNEQFF.

CDR3 sequence: CASSPGLAGGGNEQYF. Written as DNA, the CDR3 is TGCGCCAGCAGTCCGGGACTAGCGGGGGGCGGGAACGAGCAGTACTTC. V usage is TRBV10-2 and J usage is TRBJ2-7, with 15 nucleotides matching TRBD2. V shed 5 bases and J 5 bases; nucleotides not matched to a gene: 7. The CDR3 is 16 residues long. Germline-derived CDR1 and CDR2 are WSHSY and SAAADI.

The rearrangement links TRBV15 to TRBJ2-5; 14 bases agree with TRBD2. Looked up from germline, CDR1 is LNHNV and CDR2 is YYDKDF (reference sequence). The trim removed 0 bases at V and 2 bases at J, leaving 11 bases unmatched. The CDR3 is made up of 20 amino acids. For the CDR3, the DNA is TGTGCCACCAGCAGAGATAACCGACTAGCGGGGGGGCCATATCAAGAGACCCAGTACTTC. Protein product: CATSRDNRLAGGPYQETQYF.

The rearrangement links TRBV9 to TRBJ2-7; 7 bases are a match to TRBD1. CDR1 is SGDLS and CDR2 is YYNGEE in the germline V gene. This CDR3 region has 15 residues. Trimming removed 3 bases from V and 2 bases from J; junction bases left unmatched: 8. The CDR3 region is CASSAPGDRPYEQYF. CDR3 nucleotides: TGTGCCAGCAGCGCGCCCGGGGACAGACCCTACGAGCAGTACTTC. The whole variable domain, remainder taken from reference TRBV9 and TRBJ2-7, is DSGVTQTPKHLITATGQRVTLRCSPRSGDLSVYWYQQSLDQGLQFLIQYYNGEERAKGNILERFSAQQFPDLHSELNLSSLELGDSALYFCASSAPGDRPYEQYFGPGTRLTVT.

The chain joins TRBV29-1 to TRBJ2-5; the D is unclear. The closer fit of TRBJ2-7 to the DNA end suggests the J call may be wrong. From germline, CDR1 is SQVTM and CDR2 ANQGSEA. This CDR3 comprises 14 residues. The CDR3 loop reads CSVEAPSESYEQYF. In DNA, the CDR3 is TGCAGCGTTGAAGCGCCCTCAGAGTCCTACGAGCAGTACTTC.